This TCR beta chain was sequenced in a study of OX40 agonist ivuxolimab in advanced cancers. The repertoire was sequenced with immunoSEQ multiplex PCR; TCRdb's copy has only in-frame clones and lacks some. The sample gives about 100,000 clones, around nine tenths of which show up once; 0.79% is in the top ten. The CDR3 sequence is 12 residues long. Germline CDR1 is MDHEN and CDR2 is SYDVKM. V was pared by 2 bases and J by 4 bases, with 6 bases between. This TCR derives from an adult with an advanced solid tumor such as melanoma, head and neck, liver or kidney cancer. This specimen consisted of CD4+ or CD8+ T cells sorted from blood, obtained in a trial of the OX40 agonist ivuxolimab. V usage is TRBV28 and J usage is TRBJ2-7, with D possibly being TRBD2 (6 bases). CDR3 bases: TGTGCCAGCAGTTTAGCGGGGTACGAGCAGTACTTC. Amino acids: CASSLAGYEQYF. Full variable domain (remainder filled in from reference TRBV28 and TRBJ2-7): DVKVTQSSRYLVKRTGEKVFLECVQDMDHENMFWYRQDPGLGLRLIYFSYDVKMKEKGDIPEGYSVSREKKERFSLILESASTNQTSMYLCASSLAGYEQYFGPGTRLTVT.